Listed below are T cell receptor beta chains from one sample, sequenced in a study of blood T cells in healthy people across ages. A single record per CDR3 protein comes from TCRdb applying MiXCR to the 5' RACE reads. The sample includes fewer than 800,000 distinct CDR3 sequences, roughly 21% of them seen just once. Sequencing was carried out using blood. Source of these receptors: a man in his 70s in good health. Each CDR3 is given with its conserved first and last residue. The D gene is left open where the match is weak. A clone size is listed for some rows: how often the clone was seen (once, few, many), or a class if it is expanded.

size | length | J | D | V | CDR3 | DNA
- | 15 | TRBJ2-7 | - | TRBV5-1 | CASAPGTWSSYEQYF | TGCGCCAGCGCCCCCGGGACATGGAGCTCCTACGAGCAGTACTTC
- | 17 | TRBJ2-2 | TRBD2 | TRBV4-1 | CASSRTPGTSNTGELFF | TGCGCCAGCAGCAGAACCCCCGGGACTAGCAACACCGGGGAGCTGTTTTTT
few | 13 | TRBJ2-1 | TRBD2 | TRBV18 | CASSPGLADEQFF | TGTGCCAGCTCTCCCGGACTAGCGGATGAGCAGTTCTTC
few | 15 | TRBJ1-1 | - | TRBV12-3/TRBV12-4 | CASSLEPGANTEAFF | TGTGCCAGCAGTTTAGAGCCAGGGGCGAACACTGAAGCTTTCTTT
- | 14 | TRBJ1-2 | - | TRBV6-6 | CASSYAGAEYGYTF | TGTGCCAGCAGTTACGCCGGGGCCGAATATGGCTACACCTTC
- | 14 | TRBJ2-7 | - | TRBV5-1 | CASSLASSYYEQYF | TGCGCCAGCAGCTTGGCCAGTTCTTACTACGAGCAGTACTTC
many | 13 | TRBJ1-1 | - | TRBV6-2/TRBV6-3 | CASSYEERTEAFF | TGTGCCAGCAGTTACGAGGAACGCACTGAAGCTTTCTTT
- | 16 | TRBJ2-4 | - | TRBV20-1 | CSAKPGHLLAKNIQYF | TGCAGTGCTAAACCCGGACACCTTCTAGCCAAAAACATTCAGTACTTC
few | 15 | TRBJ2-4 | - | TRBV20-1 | CSARDLNLAKNIQYF | TGCAGTGCTAGAGATCTTAACCTAGCCAAAAACATTCAGTACTTC
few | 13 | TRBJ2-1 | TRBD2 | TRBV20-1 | CSAREDSGKEQFF | TGCAGTGCTAGAGAAGATAGCGGGAAGGAGCAGTTCTTC
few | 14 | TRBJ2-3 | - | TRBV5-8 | CASSLVPGTDTQYF | TGTGCCAGCAGCTTGGTCCCTGGGACAGATACGCAGTATTTT
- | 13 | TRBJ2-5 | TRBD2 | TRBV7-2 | CASTLGGVETQYF | TGTGCCAGCACACTGGGGGGGGTTGAGACCCAGTACTTC
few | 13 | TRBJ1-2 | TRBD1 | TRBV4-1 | CASRGTVNCGYTF | TGCGCCAGCAGGGGGACAGTTAACTGTGGCTACACCTTC
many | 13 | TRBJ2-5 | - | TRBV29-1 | CSVEKGRQETQYF | TGCAGCGTTGAAAAGGGCAGGCAAGAGACCCAGTACTTC
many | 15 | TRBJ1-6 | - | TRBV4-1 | CASSQDINRHVALHF | TGCGCCAGCAGCCAAGATATAAACCGCCACGTTGCCCTCCACTTT
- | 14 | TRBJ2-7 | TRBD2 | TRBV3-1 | CASSQTSVSYEQYF | TGTGCCAGCAGCCAGACTAGCGTCTCCTACGAGCAGTACTTC
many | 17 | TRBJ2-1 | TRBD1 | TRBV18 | CASSPEFTGTAYNEQFF | TGTGCCAGCTCACCCGAATTCACCGGGACAGCATACAATGAGCAGTTCTTC
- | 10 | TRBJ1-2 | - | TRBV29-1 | CSCEADGYTF | TGCAGTTGCGAAGCAGATGGCTACACCTTC
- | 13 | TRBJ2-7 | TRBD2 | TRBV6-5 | CASSLRLASEQYF | TGTGCCAGCAGCCTACGACTAGCTTCCGAGCAGTACTTC
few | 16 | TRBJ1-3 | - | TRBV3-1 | CASSQDYPKAGNTIYF | TGTGCCAGCAGCCAAGATTACCCTAAGGCTGGAAACACCATATATTTT
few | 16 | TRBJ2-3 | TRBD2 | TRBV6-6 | CASSYTAGGPADTQYF | TGTGCCAGCAGTTACACTGCGGGAGGGCCCGCAGATACGCAGTATTTT
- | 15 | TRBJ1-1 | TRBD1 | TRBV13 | CASSPQTGGGTEAFF | TGTGCCAGCAGCCCCCAAACAGGGGGAGGCACTGAAGCTTTCTTT
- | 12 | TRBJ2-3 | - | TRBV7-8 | CAGSRQTDTQYF | TGTGCCGGCAGCCGACAGACAGATACGCAGTATTTT
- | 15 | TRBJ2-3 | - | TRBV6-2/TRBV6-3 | CASSNRVGGTDTQYF | TGTGCCAGCAGTAACAGAGTCGGAGGGACAGATACGCAGTATTTT
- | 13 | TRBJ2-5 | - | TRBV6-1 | CASSEVSRGTQYF | TGTGCCAGCAGTGAGGTCTCTCGGGGGACCCAGTACTTC
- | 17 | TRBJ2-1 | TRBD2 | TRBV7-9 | CASSLPATGTTYNEQFF | TGTGCCAGCAGCTTACCCGCAACCGGGACTACCTACAATGAGCAGTTCTTC
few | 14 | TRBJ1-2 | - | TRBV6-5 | CASSYSAGHYGYTF | TGTGCCAGCAGTTACTCTGCAGGGCACTATGGCTACACCTTC
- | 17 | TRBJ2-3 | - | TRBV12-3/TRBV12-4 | CASSLALTGASTDTQYF | TGTGCCAGCAGTTTGGCCCTTACAGGTGCTAGCACAGATACGCAGTATTTT
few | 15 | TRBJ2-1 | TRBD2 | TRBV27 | CASSLFAGGGNEQFF | TGTGCCAGCAGTTTATTTGCGGGAGGTGGGAATGAGCAGTTCTTC
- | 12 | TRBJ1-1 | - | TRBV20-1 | CSASAGVTEAFF | TGCAGTGCTAGTGCAGGGGTTACTGAAGCTTTCTTT
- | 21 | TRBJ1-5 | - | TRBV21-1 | CASSMVRDRGLWNRSNQPQHF | TGTGCCAGCAGCATGGTCCGGGACAGGGGGCTCTGGAACCGTAGCAATCAGCCCCAGCATTTT
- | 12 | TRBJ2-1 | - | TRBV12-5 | CASGLGGNEQFF | TGTGCTAGTGGTTTAGGGGGTAATGAGCAGTTCTTC
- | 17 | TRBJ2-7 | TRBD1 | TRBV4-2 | CASSQDLQGAYSYEQYF | TGTGCCAGCAGCCAAGACCTTCAGGGGGCCTACTCCTACGAGCAGTACTTC
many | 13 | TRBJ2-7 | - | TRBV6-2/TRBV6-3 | CASSYRTGSEQYF | TGTGCCAGCAGTTACCGAACAGGGTCCGAGCAGTACTTC
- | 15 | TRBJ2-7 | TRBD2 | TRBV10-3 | CAISGPGRESYEQYF | TGTGCCATCAGTGGTCCGGGGCGGGAGAGTTACGAGCAGTACTTC
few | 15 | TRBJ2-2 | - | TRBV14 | CASSLLGIHTGEQFF | TGTGCCAGCAGCCTTTTGGGGATTCACACCGGGGAGCAGTTTTTT